What follows are 26 T cell receptor beta chains derived from one specimen sequenced in a study of T cells in narcolepsy. Assay used: immunoSEQ multiplex PCR; TCRdb lists only in-frame clones, some missing. Of about 25,000 clones in the sample, roughly 83% were seen once. Material for sequencing was CD45RA- memory CD4+ T cells from PBMCs. The origin of the receptors is a human donor with narcolepsy.

The chain recombines TRBV6-1 with TRBJ1-1; 9 nucleotides match TRBD1. There are 14 residues in the CDR3. The V gene end was trimmed by 4 bases and the J gene end by 6 bases; junction bases not matched to a gene: 6. The germline gives CDR1 MNHNS, CDR2 SASEGT. The DNA for the CDR3 is TGTGCCAGCAGTGGCCACAGGGGGCTGGCTGAAGCTTTCTTT. Its protein product is CASSGHRGLAEAFF.

This chain links TRBV20-1 with TRBJ2-7, with D uncertain. The ends were cut back, 2 bases at V and 3 bases at J, with 5 bases in the middle. This CDR3 comprises 11 residues. From germline, CDR1 is DFQATT and CDR2 SNEGSKA (reference sequence). The CDR3 region has the DNA TGCAGTGCTAGATCAATCTACGAGCAGTACTTC. This sequence encodes CSARSIYEQYF.

The rearrangement links TRBV30 to TRBJ2-7; D ambiguous. Deletions cut 2 bases from V and 6 bases from J, with 14 bases between. The CDR3 has 13 amino acids. Per germline, CDR1 GTSNPN and CDR2 SVGIG (reference sequence). The CDR3 DNA is TGTGCCTGGAGTCAGTTGGAAGGAACCGAGCAGTACTTC. Translated, it gives CAWSQLEGTEQYF. The whole variable domain, filled in from reference TRBV30 and TRBJ2-7, reads SQTIHQWPATLVQPVGSPLSLECTVEGTSNPNLYWYRQAAGRGLQLLFYSVGIGQISSEVPQNLSASRPQDRQFILSSKKLLLSDSGFYLCAWSQLEGTEQYFGPGTRLTVT.

The chain recombines TRBV5-1 with TRBJ2-3; D not resolved. V lost 0 bases and J lost 6, with 11 bases in between. This CDR3 comprises 14 residues. From germline, CDR1 is SGHRS and CDR2 YFSETQ. The CDR3 protein is CASSLGYRSDTQYF. The CDR3 DNA reads as TGCGCCAGCAGCTTGGGGTACAGATCGGATACGCAGTATTTT. The variable domain in full, completed from reference TRBV5-1 and TRBJ2-3, reads KAGVTQTPRYLIKTRGQQVTLSCSPISGHRSVSWYQQTPGQGLQFLFEYFSETQRNKGNFPGRFSGRQFSNSRSEMNVSTLELGDSALYLCASSLGYRSDTQYFGPGTRLTVL.

The rearrangement links TRBV6-1 to TRBJ1-2; no definite D call. The germline V gene encodes CDR1 MNHNS and CDR2 SASEGT. V was cut by 0 bases and J by 5 bases, with 10 bases left in between. CDR3 length equals 14 residues. CDR3: CASSEAHRDYGYTF. The CDR3 nucleotides are TGTGCCAGCAGTGAAGCCCACAGAGATTATGGCTACACCTTC.

The chain combines TRBV6-5 with TRBJ2-7, with a tentative D call TRBD1 (5 bases). The CDR3 sequence is 11 residues long. Trimming took 7 bases from V and 6 from J, leaving 10 bases between them. The germline V gene has CDR1 MNHEY and CDR2 SVGAGI. The CDR3 nucleotides are TGTGCCAGCACTCAGGGTTCCGAGCAGTACTTC. It specifies CASTQGSEQYF.

This sequence joins TRBV9 and TRBJ2-7, with 13 bases lining up with TRBD2. The germline CDR1 and CDR2 sequences are SGDLS and YYNGEE. This CDR3 has 15 amino acids. The J segment lost 7 bases and the V segment lost 4 bases, leaving 8 bases of the junction unmatched. DNA for the CDR3: TGTGCCAGCAGCACGGGACTAGCGGGGTTTGAAGAGCAGTACTTC. Translation: CASSTGLAGFEEQYF.

The chain combines TRBV2 with TRBJ2-3; D could derive from TRBD1 or TRBD2 (5 bases each). The V end was cut by 6 bases, the J end by 3 bases, with 13 bases between. This CDR3 has 14 amino acids. The germline V gene encodes CDR1 SNHLY and CDR2 FYNNEI. The CDR3 nucleotides are TGTGCCAGCAGACGGGACCCCGGGACAGATACGCAGTATTTT. Translating it yields CASRRDPGTDTQYF.

In DNA form, the CDR3 reads TGTGCCAGCAGTGACTCCCTAAACTGGGACACCCAAGGAGGTGCTAATGAAAAACTGTTTTTT. This gives the protein CASSDSLNWDTQGGANEKLFF. V usage is TRBV6-4 and J usage is TRBJ1-4, with D perhaps matching TRBD1 (6 bases). Trimming removed 0 bases at V and 3 bases at J, with 26 bases between. CDR3 size: 21 residues. Germline V CDR1 and CDR2: MRHNA, SNTAGT.

CDR3: CASSLVRSGSLNEQYF. The CDR3 coding sequence is TGTGCCAGCAGCTTAGTAAGGAGCGGGAGTCTCAACGAGCAGTACTTC. This chain connects TRBV7-9 to TRBJ2-7, with 8 bases lining up with TRBD2. The CDR3 contains 16 residues. V shed 1 base and J 5 bases; nucleotides not matched to a gene: 10. Germline CDR1 and CDR2: SEHNR and FQNEAQ (reference sequence).

V gene TRBV7-2 combines with J gene TRBJ1-1; tentative D call: TRBD1 (5 bases). The V gene lost 5 bases and the J gene lost 1 base, with 17 bases spanning the gap. This CDR3 contains 16 residues. Germline loops: CDR1 SGHTA, CDR2 FQGNSA. The CDR3 is CASSPAGGMTNTEAFF. For the CDR3, the DNA is TGTGCCAGCAGCCCCGCGGGGGGGATGACGAACACTGAAGCTTTCTTT. Full variable domain (outside the CDR3, taken from reference TRBV7-2 and TRBJ1-1): GAGVSQSPSNKVTEKGKDVELRCDPISGHTALYWYRQSLGQGLEFLIYFQGNSAPDKSGLPSDRFSAERTGGSVSTLTIQRTQQEDSAVYLCASSPAGGMTNTEAFFGQGTRLTVV.

The V and J genes are TRBV18 and TRBJ2-2; D is possibly TRBD1 (6 bases). The CDR3 totals 15 residues. The germline V gene has CDR1 KGHSH and CDR2 LQKENI. Trimming shortened V by 3 bases and J by 8 bases, and 16 bases separated the two germline ends. CDR3 in DNA: TGTGCCAGCTCACCGAGTCAACAGGGTAGTGGGGAGCTGTTTTTT. This sequence encodes CASSPSQQGSGELFF.

For the CDR3, the DNA is TGTGCCATCAGTGAGAACAGGGGAACGGACAATGAGCAGTTCTTC. Protein sequence: CAISENRGTDNEQFF. The chain couples TRBV10-3 to TRBJ2-1, with 7 bases aligning to TRBD1. J lost 5 bases, V lost 2 bases, and 6 bases had no gene match. The CDR3 extends over 15 amino acids. Germline-derived CDR1 and CDR2 are ENHRY and SYGVKD.

Only one count was recorded for this clone. The chain uses TRBV11-2 and TRBJ2-1; D is ambiguous. The CDR3 has 15 residues. Germline V gene sequence: CDR1 SGHAT, CDR2 FQNNGV. With 0 bases removed from V and 0 bases from J, the gap between germline ends came to 6 bases. The CDR3 is CASSLDRSSYNEQFF. The CDR3 coding sequence is TGTGCCAGCAGCTTAGACAGAAGCTCCTACAATGAGCAGTTCTTC.

The sample holds one count of this clone. The rearrangement links TRBV21-1 to TRBJ1-2; the D call of TRBD1 is as the table states it, not checked on the DNA. TRBV21-1 is termed a pseudogene. This CDR3 spans 15 amino acids. CDR3 loop: CASSKPSLGLYGYTF. CDR3 sequence (DNA): TGTGCCAGCAGCAAACCCTCCCTGGGGCTCTATGGCTACACCTTC.

The chain joins TRBV5-1 to TRBJ2-3, with no clear D. This CDR3 is 14 amino acids long. V gave up 1 base and J gave up 6 bases, with 12 bases separating them. Looked up from germline, CDR1 is SGHRS and CDR2 is YFSETQ. The CDR3 nucleotides read TGCGCCAGCAGCTTGTTTTTTGGACCGGATACGCAGTATTTT. As protein: CASSLFFGPDTQYF.

The V call is TRBV6-5, the J call TRBJ2-7; 8 bases fit TRBD1. The CDR3 is made up of 15 amino acids. The trim removed 1 base at V and 6 bases at J, leaving 8 bases unmatched. Germline V gives CDR1 MNHEY, CDR2 SVGAGI. CDR3 in amino acids: CASSYLTGDSSEQYF. In nucleotides, the CDR3 is TGTGCCAGCAGTTACTTGACAGGGGATAGTAGCGAGCAGTACTTC.

V gene TRBV29-1 combines with J gene TRBJ2-7; the D is unclear. The CDR3 consists of 12 residues. V dropped 3 bases and J dropped 4 bases, with 10 bases sitting between them. Germline V gene data show CDR1 as SQVTM and CDR2 as ANQGSEA. The CDR3 DNA sequence: TGCAGCGTTGATACAATTGGGTACGAGCAGTACTTC. It yields the protein CSVDTIGYEQYF.

This clone was found once. Here the CDR3 DNA reads TGTGCCAGCAGTTCCCATCCTGATACGCAGTATTTT. It specifies CASSSHPDTQYF. V usage is TRBV27 and J usage is TRBJ2-3; no reliable D call. CDR1 is MNHEY and CDR2 is SMNVEV in the germline V gene (reference sequence). V gave up 4 bases and J gave up 6 bases, with 8 bases separating them. The CDR3 is 12 residues long.

The J gene is TRBJ1-2, the V gene TRBV11-2, with D unresolved. Germline lookup yields CDR1 SGHAT and CDR2 FQNNGV. V lost 4 bases and J lost 8, with 14 bases in between. There are 13 residues in the CDR3. CDR3 sequence reads: CASSSTRPRGYTF. The CDR3 DNA reads TGTGCCAGCAGCTCTACACGGCCAAGGGGCTACACCTTC.

This clone was seen only a few times. This chain uses TRBV7-2 with TRBJ1-5; the D gene is possibly TRBD1 (6 bases). CDR3 length: 14 amino acids. Germline values: CDR1 SGHTA, CDR2 FQGNSA. V was shortened by 7 bases and J by 5 bases, with 15 bases between the two germline ends. DNA of the CDR3: TGTGCCAGCAATATCGGACAGACGGATCAGCCCCAGCATTTT. Translated, it gives CASNIGQTDQPQHF.

The chain combines TRBV10-3 with TRBJ1-1; 8 bases line up with TRBD1. CDR1 is ENHRY, CDR2 SYGVKD, per germline. V trimming: 7 bases; J trimming: 2 bases; junction bases outside the gene matches: 9. The CDR3 sequence is 15 residues long. CDR3 nucleotide sequence: TGTGCCATCACCCGGACAGGGATATTAAACACTGAAGCTTTCTTT. Its protein product is CAITRTGILNTEAFF.

The chain links TRBV2 to TRBJ2-7; 8 nucleotides align to TRBD2. Germline V gene lookup returns CDR1 SNHLY and CDR2 FYNNEI. The junction had 16 bases not matched to a gene; V was cut back by 3 bases and J by 0 bases. CDR3 length equals 19 residues. The CDR3 coding sequence is TGTGCCAGCAGTGATATAGAGGGAGGCATAGCGGGATTCTCCTACGAGCAGTACTTC. Protein product: CASSDIEGGIAGFSYEQYF.

The CDR3 sequence: CASSDRAVGETQYF. Here the CDR3 DNA reads TGTGCCAGCAGCGACCGGGCAGTTGGGGAGACCCAGTACTTC. V usage is TRBV9 and J usage is TRBJ2-5; D gene unclear. Germline V gene data show CDR1 as SGDLS and CDR2 as YYNGEE. The CDR3 consists of 14 residues. The V gene lost 3 bases and the J gene lost 5 bases, with 14 bases spanning the gap.

V usage is TRBV6-5 and J usage is TRBJ1-4, with unresolved D. Per germline, CDR1 MNHEY and CDR2 SVGAGI. Trimming pared 6 bases from V and 8 bases from J, leaving 13 bases between. The CDR3 spans 13 residues. The CDR3 nucleotides read TGTGCCAGCAGCCGTCGGGAGGGCGAAAAACTGTTTTTT. Its protein product is CASSRREGEKLFF.

The CDR3 loop reads CASSPPLSGRSEAFF. CDR3 sequence (DNA): TGTGCCAGCTCACCACCGCTCTCCGGACGGAGTGAAGCTTTCTTT. V gene TRBV18 combines with J gene TRBJ1-1; D is uncertain. The CDR3 is made up of 15 amino acids. The V and J ends lost 0 bases and 7 bases respectively, with 15 bases between them. Germline loops: CDR1 KGHSH, CDR2 LQKENI.